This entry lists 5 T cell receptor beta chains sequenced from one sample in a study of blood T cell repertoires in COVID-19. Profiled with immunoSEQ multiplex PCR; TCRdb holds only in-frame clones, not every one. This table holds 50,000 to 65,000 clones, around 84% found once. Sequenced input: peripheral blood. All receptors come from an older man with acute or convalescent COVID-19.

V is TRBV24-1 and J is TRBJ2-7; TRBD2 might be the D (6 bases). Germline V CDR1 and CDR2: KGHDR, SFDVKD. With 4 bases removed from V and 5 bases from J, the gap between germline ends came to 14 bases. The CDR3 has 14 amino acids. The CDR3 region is CATSDSWASDEQYF. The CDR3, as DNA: TGTGCCACCAGTGACTCCTGGGCTAGCGACGAGCAGTACTTC.

The CDR3: CASSLALGTGVRGTEAFF. CDR3 sequence (DNA): TGTGCCAGCAGCTTAGCGTTGGGGACGGGAGTTCGGGGCACTGAAGCTTTCTTT. The J gene is TRBJ1-1, the V gene TRBV7-9, with D perhaps TRBD1 (5 bases). In germline, CDR1 is SEHNR, CDR2 FQNEAQ (reference sequence). CDR3 length: 18 residues. V lost 0 bases to trimming and J lost 4 bases, with 21 bases between them.

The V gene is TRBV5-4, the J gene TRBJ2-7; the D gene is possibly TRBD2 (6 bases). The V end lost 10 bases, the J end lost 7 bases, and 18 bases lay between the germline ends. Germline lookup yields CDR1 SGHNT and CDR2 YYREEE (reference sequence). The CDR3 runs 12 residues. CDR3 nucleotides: TGTGCCGGGGGGACCCTCGACGGGGAGCAGTACTTC. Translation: CAGGTLDGEQYF.

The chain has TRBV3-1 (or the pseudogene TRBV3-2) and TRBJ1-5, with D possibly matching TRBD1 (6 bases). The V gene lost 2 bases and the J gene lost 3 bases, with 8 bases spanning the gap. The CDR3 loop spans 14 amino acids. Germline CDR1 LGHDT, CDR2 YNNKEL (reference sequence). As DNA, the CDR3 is TGTGCCAGCAGCCAATCAGGGGTCAATCAGCCCCAGCATTTT. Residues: CASSQSGVNQPQHF.

DNA of the CDR3: TGTGCCTGGAGTGTAACTAAGGCCGCCGTCGGTGGCTACACCTTC. It yields the protein CAWSVTKAAVGGYTF. The chain joins TRBV30 to TRBJ1-2; D remains ambiguous. From germline, CDR1 is GTSNPN and CDR2 SVGIG (reference sequence). V lost 0 bases to trimming and J lost 7 bases, with 18 bases between them. This CDR3 has 15 residues. The variable domain in full, with the rest retrieved from reference TRBV30 and TRBJ1-2, is SQTIHQWPATLVQPVGSPLSLECTVEGTSNPNLYWYRQAAGRGLQLLFYSVGIGQISSEVPQNLSASRPQDRQFILSSKKLLLSDSGFYLCAWSVTKAAVGGYTFGSGTRLTVV.